The next 27 T cell receptor beta chains were all read from a single sample in a study of vaccination and CD4 T cells after COVID-19. Each CDR3 protein is one row after TCRdb ran MiXCR on the PCR reads. The data show about 20,000 distinct CDR3 sequences, roughly 64% seen once. Sequencing was performed on CD4+ T cells from blood, taken before SARS-CoV-2 vaccination. All receptors derive from a human donor who had recovered from COVID-19.

This clonotype was counted between two and nine times. V gene TRBV6-1 combines with J gene TRBJ1-1; possibly TRBD1 for D (6 bases). The CDR3 extends over 13 amino acids. CDR1 MNHNS and CDR2 SASEGT come from the germline V gene. The V gene lost 8 bases and the J gene lost 1 base, with 11 bases spanning the gap. CDR3 sequence (DNA): TGTGCCAGCGGGTGGGGGCGGAACACTGAAGCTTTCTTT. This encodes CASGWGRNTEAFF.

This chain links TRBV11-3 with TRBJ2-5; D is possibly TRBD1 (6 bases). The V and J ends lost 3 bases and 2 bases respectively, with 13 bases between them. Germline V CDR1 and CDR2: SGHNT, YENEEA. The CDR3 totals 15 residues. The CDR3 reads CASSLHGTQQETQYF. The CDR3 region has the DNA TGTGCCAGCAGCTTGCATGGGACACAGCAAGAGACCCAGTACTTC.

The J gene is TRBJ2-1, the V gene TRBV29-1; tentative D call: TRBD2 (6 bases). CDR1 is SQVTM, CDR2 ANQGSEA, per germline. V was clipped by 7 bases and J by 4 bases, with 11 bases between them. CDR3 size: 12 residues. The CDR3 loop is CSGRDSYNEQFF. CDR3 coding DNA: TGCAGCGGCCGGGACTCGTACAATGAGCAGTTCTTC.

The V and J genes are TRBV28 and TRBJ2-1; D remains ambiguous. CDR1 MDHEN and CDR2 SYDVKM come from the germline V gene. The V and J ends lost 6 bases and 4 bases respectively, with 4 bases between them. The CDR3 totals 11 residues. In nucleotides, the CDR3 is TGTGCCAGCAGACTTTACAATGAGCAGTTCTTC. Protein product: CASRLYNEQFF. Full variable domain (rest looked up from reference TRBV28 and TRBJ2-1): DVKVTQSSRYLVKRTGEKVFLECVQDMDHENMFWYRQDPGLGLRLIYFSYDVKMKEKGDIPEGYSVSREKKERFSLILESASTNQTSMYLCASRLYNEQFFGPGTRLTVL.

The chain links TRBV18 to TRBJ1-2; 7 bases match TRBD1. Germline CDR1 and CDR2: KGHSH and LQKENI. The V gene end was trimmed by 6 bases and the J gene end by 4 bases; junction bases not matched to a gene: 11. The CDR3 contains 15 residues. CDR3 nucleotides: TGTGCCAGCTCCCAACTCCCGACAGGGTCCTATGGCTACACCTTC. This sequence encodes CASSQLPTGSYGYTF.

The V and J genes are TRBV20-1 and TRBJ2-5; 10 nucleotides agree with TRBD1. The CDR3 covers 14 residues. With 5 bases clipped from V and 3 bases from J, the junction kept 6 bases outside the gene matches. The germline V gene encodes CDR1 DFQATT and CDR2 SNEGSKA (reference sequence). The CDR3 DNA reads TGCAGTGCTTATACCGGGACAGGGGAAGAGACCCAGTACTTC. Amino acid sequence: CSAYTGTGEETQYF.

V gene TRBV20-1 combines with J gene TRBJ1-4, with 8 nucleotides matching TRBD1. Per the germline V gene, CDR1 is DFQATT and CDR2 is SNEGSKA (reference sequence). The CDR3 covers 16 residues. J gave up 5 bases and V 0 bases, and 8 bases lay outside the gene matches. The CDR3 DNA is TGCAGTGCTAGAGATTTCGGACAGGGAGCCAATGAAAAACTGTTTTTT. Translation gives CSARDFGQGANEKLFF.

The J gene is TRBJ1-1, the V gene TRBV12-3 or TRBV12-4; no clear D. The CDR3 covers 13 residues. The V end was cut by 5 bases, the J end by 3 bases, with 10 bases between. The CDR3 here is CASSQREDTEAFF. CDR3 in DNA: TGTGCCAGCAGTCAACGGGAGGACACTGAAGCTTTCTTT.

This clonotype was picked up a small number of times. This chain connects TRBV20-1 to TRBJ1-5; D unclear. The CDR3 runs to 14 residues. V was pared by 0 bases and J by 7 bases, with 13 bases between. Germline loops: CDR1 DFQATT, CDR2 SNEGSKA (reference sequence). The CDR3 spells CSARDWAGGQPQHF. CDR3 bases: TGCAGTGCTAGAGATTGGGCCGGTGGACAGCCCCAGCATTTT.

The chain combines TRBV30 with TRBJ2-5, with D possibly called TRBD1 or TRBD2 (5 bases each). The germline V and J ends were trimmed by 0 bases and 4 bases, with 6 bases remaining between them. Germline V gene sequence: CDR1 GTSNPN, CDR2 SVGIG (reference sequence). CDR3 length: 12 amino acids. The chain's CDR3 is CAWSVGGETQYF. The CDR3 DNA follows: TGTGCCTGGAGTGTTGGGGGAGAGACCCAGTACTTC.

In its sample, this clonotype was seen a few times. The rearrangement links TRBV20-1 to TRBJ1-6; D call uncertain. V gave up 2 bases and J gave up 0 bases, with 8 bases separating them. The germline V gene has CDR1 DFQATT and CDR2 SNEGSKA (reference sequence). This CDR3 has 15 amino acids. The CDR3 DNA is TGCAGTGCTAGAAAGGTCAGCTCCTATAATTCACCCCTCCACTTT. Translation: CSARKVSSYNSPLHF.

The chain links TRBV4-2 to TRBJ1-6; no reliable D call. Germline loops: CDR1 LGHNA, CDR2 YNFKEQ. V shed 0 bases and J shed 4 bases, with 16 bases lying between them. This CDR3 comprises 18 residues. In DNA form, the CDR3 reads TGTGCCAGCAGCCAAGATTCGACGACACCCAATTATAATTCACCCCTCCACTTT. The encoded protein is CASSQDSTTPNYNSPLHF.

The CDR3 is CASSQLAGYGETQYF. CDR3 DNA sequence: TGTGCCAGCAGTCAGCTAGCTGGATATGGCGAGACCCAGTACTTC. The chain links TRBV6-4 to TRBJ2-5; possibly TRBD2 for D (5 bases). The V end lost 5 bases, the J end lost 5 bases, and 18 bases lay between the germline ends. Germline V gives CDR1 MRHNA, CDR2 SNTAGT. The CDR3 spans 15 residues.

The chain carries TRBV7-3 and TRBJ2-7; 7 nucleotides line up with TRBD1. V was clipped by 2 bases and J by 2 bases; unmatched bases: 6. CDR3 size: 15 residues. Germline loops: CDR1 SGHTA, CDR2 FQGTGA. CDR3 nucleotides: TGTGCCAGCAGCTTAGGGCAGGGGGTCCCCTACGAGCAGTACTTC. It specifies CASSLGQGVPYEQYF.

The chain's CDR3 is CASSSLGSGATDTQYF. In DNA, the CDR3 is TGTGCCAGCAGCTCCCTCGGTAGCGGAGCCACAGATACGCAGTATTTT. This chain links TRBV7-9 with TRBJ2-3, with TRBD2 as a possible D gene (6 bases). Per the germline V gene, CDR1 is SEHNR and CDR2 is FQNEAQ (reference sequence). Deletions cut 4 bases from V and 2 bases from J, with 16 bases between. This CDR3 is 16 amino acids long.

This chain uses TRBV20-1 with TRBJ2-1; the match to TRBD2 covers 13 bases. CDR3 length equals 14 residues. Germline lookup yields CDR1 DFQATT and CDR2 SNEGSKA (reference sequence). V lost 1 base and J lost 7; bases outside the gene matches: 1. CDR3 nucleotides: TGCAGTGCTAGAGGGACTAGCGGGAGAAATGAGCAGTTCTTC. Protein sequence: CSARGTSGRNEQFF.

The CDR3 nucleotides are TGTGCCATCAGTGAGGGCGACGTATCCTACGAGCAGTACTTC. Its translation is CAISEGDVSYEQYF. The V and J genes are TRBV10-3 and TRBJ2-7; D is ambiguous. Per the germline V gene, CDR1 is ENHRY and CDR2 is SYGVKD. This CDR3 is 14 amino acids long. Trimming took off 2 bases at V and 1 base at J, with 9 bases between the two ends.

The V gene is TRBV7-3, the J gene TRBJ2-2, with 8 nucleotides matching TRBD1. Germline V gives CDR1 SGHTA, CDR2 FQGTGA. CDR3 size: 14 residues. Germline trimming cut 2 bases from V and 8 bases from J; bases unmatched to any gene: 4. CDR3 nucleotide sequence: TGTGCCAGCAGCTTACTTGGGGACAGGGGGGAGCTGTTTTTT. It specifies CASSLLGDRGELFF.

The chain is built from TRBV30 and TRBJ2-7; D may be TRBD2 (5 bases). The V gene's germline CDR1 is GTSNPN and CDR2 SVGIG (reference sequence). Trimming pared 0 bases from V and 7 bases from J, leaving 10 bases between. The CDR3 extends over 12 amino acids. The CDR3 bases are TGTGCCTGGAGTGTGATCGGGGAAGAGCAGTACTTC. This translates into CAWSVIGEEQYF.

This clonotype was observed a few times. The rearrangement uses TRBV20-1 and TRBJ1-5; D call uncertain. The CDR3 spans 17 residues. V was trimmed by 1 base and J by 0 bases, leaving 16 bases between them. The germline gives CDR1 DFQATT, CDR2 SNEGSKA (reference sequence). The CDR3 region has the DNA TGCAGTGCTAGAGGGGCGGGCGTAGGGTTTAGCAATCAGCCCCAGCATTTT. Its translation: CSARGAGVGFSNQPQHF.

This chain links TRBV6-1 with TRBJ1-2; 7 nucleotides agree with TRBD1. The junction had 3 bases not matched to a gene; V was cut back by 7 bases and J by 1 base. There are 13 residues in the CDR3. Germline assignment: CDR1 MNHNS and CDR2 SASEGT. The CDR3: CASTRDSNYGYTF. As DNA, the CDR3 is TGTGCCAGCACGCGGGACAGTAACTATGGCTACACCTTC.

V gene TRBV20-1 combines with J gene TRBJ2-7; 7 bases are shared with TRBD2. V lost 6 bases to trimming and J lost 5 bases; unmatched junction nucleotides: 10. This CDR3 spans 13 amino acids. Germline lookup yields CDR1 DFQATT and CDR2 SNEGSKA (reference sequence). The DNA of the CDR3 is TGCAGTGCCCACCAAGGCGGGAGCCACGAGCAGTACTTC. Translated: CSAHQGGSHEQYF.

The chain couples TRBV20-1 to TRBJ2-3; D possibly corresponds to TRBD2 (5 bases). CDR1 is DFQATT and CDR2 is SNEGSKA in the germline V gene (reference sequence). The CDR3 loop spans 13 amino acids. Between the trimmed V and J ends, which lost 4 bases and 2 bases, there was a span of 10 bases. The CDR3 reads CSANKRYTDTQYF. DNA for the CDR3: TGCAGTGCTAATAAGCGGTACACAGATACGCAGTATTTT.

The chain carries TRBV20-1 and TRBJ2-3, with D perhaps being TRBD1 or TRBD2 (5 bases each). This CDR3 spans 14 amino acids. Trimming stripped 6 bases from V and 2 bases from J, with 15 bases between. Germline CDR1 is DFQATT and CDR2 is SNEGSKA (reference sequence). The CDR3: CSATTAVNTDTQYF. Written as DNA, the CDR3 is TGCAGTGCGACGACAGCGGTCAACACAGATACGCAGTATTTT.

This clonotype has a handful of counts. The chain employs TRBV27 and TRBJ2-5; a weak D match, TRBD2 (6 bases). V was trimmed by 6 bases and J by 9 bases, leaving 20 bases between them. Germline V gene data show CDR1 as MNHEY and CDR2 as SMNVEV (reference sequence). CDR3 length equals 14 residues. The CDR3 bases are TGTGCCAGCAGGCCGGCTAGCGAGATGGGCCCCCAGTACTTC. Amino acid sequence: CASRPASEMGPQYF.

This clonotype was detected only a few times. V usage is TRBV27 and J usage is TRBJ1-5; the D gene is possibly TRBD1 (5 bases). Trimming removed 6 bases at V and 4 bases at J, with 16 bases between. CDR3 size: 15 residues. Per germline, CDR1 MNHEY and CDR2 SMNVEV (reference sequence). The CDR3 DNA reads as TGTGCCAGCAGCCGGGGGTCCCGGGATAATCAGCCCCAGCATTTT. Translation gives CASSRGSRDNQPQHF.

This clonotype was recorded a few times. The chain is built from TRBV27 and TRBJ2-5; 9 bases align to TRBD2. Germline V gene lookup returns CDR1 MNHEY and CDR2 SMNVEV (reference sequence). V lost 6 bases, J lost 4 bases, and 18 bases stayed unmatched. The CDR3 has 18 amino acids. CDR3 sequence (DNA): TGTGCCAGCAGCACCACCTCACTCATCACGGGACTAGCAGAGACCCAGTACTTC. This codes for CASSTTSLITGLAETQYF.